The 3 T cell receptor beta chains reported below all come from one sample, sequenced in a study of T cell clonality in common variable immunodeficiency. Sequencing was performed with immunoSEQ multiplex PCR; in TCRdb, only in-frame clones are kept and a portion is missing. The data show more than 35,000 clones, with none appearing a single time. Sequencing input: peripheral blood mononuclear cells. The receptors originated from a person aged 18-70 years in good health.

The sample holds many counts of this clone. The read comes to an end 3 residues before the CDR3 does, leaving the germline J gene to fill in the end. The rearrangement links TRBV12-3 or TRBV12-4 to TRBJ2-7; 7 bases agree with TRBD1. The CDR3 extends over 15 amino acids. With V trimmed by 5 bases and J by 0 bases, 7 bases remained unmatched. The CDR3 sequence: CASSVGQATSYEQYF. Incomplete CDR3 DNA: TGTGCCAGCAGTGTAGGACAGGCAACCTCCTACGAG.

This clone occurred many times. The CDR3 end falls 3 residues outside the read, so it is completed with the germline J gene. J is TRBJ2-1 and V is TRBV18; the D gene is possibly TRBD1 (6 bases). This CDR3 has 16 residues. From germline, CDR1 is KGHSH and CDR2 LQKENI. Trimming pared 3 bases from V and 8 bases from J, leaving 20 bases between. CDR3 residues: CASSPAGAGNGYEQFF. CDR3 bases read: TGTGCCAGCTCACCTGCAGGGGCAGGGAACGGTTATGAG. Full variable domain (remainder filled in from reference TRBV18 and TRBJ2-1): NAGVMQNPRHLVRRRGQEARLRCSPMKGHSHVYWYRQLPEEGLKFMVYLQKENIIDESGMPKERFSAEFPKEGPSILRIQQVVRGDSAAYFCASSPAGAGNGYEQFFGPGTRLTVL.

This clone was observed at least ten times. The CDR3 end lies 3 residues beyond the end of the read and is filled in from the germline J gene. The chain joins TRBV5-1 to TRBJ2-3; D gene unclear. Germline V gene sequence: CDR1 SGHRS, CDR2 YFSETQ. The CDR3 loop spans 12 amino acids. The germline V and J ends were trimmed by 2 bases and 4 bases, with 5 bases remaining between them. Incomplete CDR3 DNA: TGCGCCAGCAGCTTAAGGTCAGATACG. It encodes CASSLRSDT. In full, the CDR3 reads CASSLRSDTQYF.